The 21 T cell receptor beta chains listed next were all sequenced from one sample in a study of regulatory T cells in long-lasting Graves disease. Building the TCR beta libraries relied on iRepertoire HTBI primers, and CDR3 regions underwent Arm-PCR. Via MiXCR, TCRdb re-called the multiplex PCR reads, giving one row per CDR3 protein. The profile shows about 320,000 distinct CDR3 sequences, over 15% of them singletons. Time point specified: newly diagnosed GD, antithyroid drugs for less than 3 months. The authors made the TCR library using RNA they extracted from PBMCs. The material was peripheral blood mononuclear cells (PBMCs), obtained at new diagnosis, from a patient treated with antithyroid drugs. The receptors were sampled from a female donor with Graves disease.

This clonotype was seen repeatedly, ten times or more. This sequence joins TRBV28 and TRBJ1-1; 7 bases match TRBD1. This CDR3 is 14 amino acids long. V was pared by 7 bases and J by 6 bases, with 11 bases of the junction left unmatched. Germline V CDR1 and CDR2: MDHEN, SYDVKM. CDR3 protein: CASIPGGYGSEAFF. The CDR3 DNA reads as TGTGCCAGCATCCCAGGGGGGTACGGGTCTGAAGCTTTCTTT.

This chain connects TRBV29-1 to TRBJ1-5; TRBD1 matches at 8 bases. The germline CDR1 and CDR2 sequences are SQVTM and ANQGSEA. There are 13 residues in the CDR3. V was pared by 7 bases and J by 5 bases, with 7 bases of the junction left unmatched. CDR3 region: CSAGQGRDQPQHF. DNA of the CDR3: TGCAGCGCCGGACAGGGAAGAGATCAGCCCCAGCATTTT.

This clonotype showed up many times. This chain connects TRBV28 to TRBJ2-4, with no clear D. There are 15 residues in the CDR3. CDR1 and CDR2 (germline): MDHEN, SYDVKM. Trimming took off 6 bases at V and 3 bases at J, with 15 bases between the two ends. The CDR3 sequence is CASSPRSGGKNIQYF. CDR3 coding DNA: TGTGCCAGCAGCCCACGGAGTGGTGGCAAAAACATTCAGTACTTC. The entire variable domain, with the rest obtained from reference TRBV28 and TRBJ2-4, is as follows: DVKVTQSSRYLVKRTGEKVFLECVQDMDHENMFWYRQDPGLGLRLIYFSYDVKMKEKGDIPEGYSVSREKKERFSLILESASTNQTSMYLCASSPRSGGKNIQYFGAGTRLSVL.

This chain uses TRBV24-1 with TRBJ2-2, with 10 bases lining up with TRBD1. This CDR3 comprises 17 residues. V gave up 1 base and J gave up 2 bases; unmatched junction bases: 3. Germline CDR1 and CDR2: KGHDR and SFDVKD. CDR3 in amino acids: CATSDFGQGGNTGELFF. DNA for the CDR3: TGTGCCACCAGTGATTTCGGACAGGGGGGAAACACCGGGGAGCTGTTTTTT.

Many counts were recorded for this clonotype. V usage is TRBV11-3 and J usage is TRBJ2-3; a possible D gene is TRBD1 (6 bases). V lost 3 bases, J lost 0 bases, and 10 bases lay in between. The CDR3 runs to 15 residues. Germline CDR1 is SGHNT and CDR2 is YENEEA. The CDR3 nucleotides are TGTGCCAGCAGCTTTTCCCAGGGGAGCACAGATACGCAGTATTTT. It encodes CASSFSQGSTDTQYF.

The rearrangement joins TRBV7-6 to TRBJ2-2; the match to TRBD2 covers 8 bases. With V trimmed by 3 bases and J by 9 bases, 15 bases remained unmatched. The germline V gene has CDR1 SGHVS and CDR2 FNYEAQ. The CDR3 is 17 amino acids. The CDR3 bases are TGTGCCAGCAGCTTGTCCAGCGGGAGAGACAAGGCCCGGGAGCTGTTTTTT. Amino acid sequence: CASSLSSGRDKARELFF.

This clonotype was recorded at least ten times. This chain connects TRBV2 to TRBJ2-3, with 8 bases lining up with TRBD1. Germline V gene lookup returns CDR1 SNHLY and CDR2 FYNNEI. This CDR3 has 15 amino acids. The J segment lost 2 bases and the V segment lost 7 bases, leaving 8 bases of the junction unmatched. CDR3 DNA sequence: TGTGCCAGCACAGTGCAGGACAGGGACACAGATACGCAGTATTTT. Protein sequence: CASTVQDRDTDTQYF. The whole variable domain, filled in from reference TRBV2 and TRBJ2-3, reads EPEVTQTPSHQVTQMGQEVILRCVPISNHLYFYWYRQILGQKVEFLVSFYNNEISEKSEIFDDQFSVERPDGSNFTLKIRSTKLEDSAMYFCASTVQDRDTDTQYFGPGTRLTVL.

This clonotype was seen more than once but under ten times. The rearrangement uses TRBV6-1 and TRBJ2-7, with 11 bases aligning to TRBD2. The J segment lost 5 bases and the V segment lost 5 bases, leaving 20 bases of the junction unmatched. This CDR3 has 19 residues. Germline CDR1 and CDR2: MNHNS and SASEGT. The CDR3 reads CASSPHRLAGKPRGDEQYF. The CDR3 region has the DNA TGTGCCAGCAGTCCCCACCGACTAGCGGGAAAGCCTAGGGGGGACGAGCAGTACTTC.

There are a few counts of this clonotype. The V and J genes are TRBV18 and TRBJ1-5; 7 positions match TRBD1. Per the germline V gene, CDR1 is KGHSH and CDR2 is LQKENI. This CDR3 spans 14 amino acids. V gave up 4 bases and J gave up 6 bases; unmatched junction bases: 6. CDR3 region: CASSRQGVGQPQHF. The CDR3 DNA sequence: TGTGCCAGCTCACGTCAGGGGGTGGGTCAGCCCCAGCATTTT. Supplemented by reference TRBV18 and TRBJ1-5, the full variable domain reads NAGVMQNPRHLVRRRGQEARLRCSPMKGHSHVYWYRQLPEEGLKFMVYLQKENIIDESGMPKERFSAEFPKEGPSILRIQQVVRGDSAAYFCASSRQGVGQPQHFGDGTRLSIL.

This clonotype was seen many times. The genes are TRBV2 and TRBJ2-7; 8 nucleotides match TRBD2. Trimming took 6 bases from V and 8 from J; bases not matched to a gene: 6. The V gene's germline CDR1 is SNHLY and CDR2 FYNNEI. This CDR3 region has 12 residues. CDR3 DNA: TGTGCCAGCAGATCAGCGGGAGTGCAGCAGTACTTC. It is translated as CASRSAGVQQYF.

This clonotype has at least ten counts. Here the CDR3 reads CASSSSGRETDTQYF. CDR3 sequence (DNA): TGTGCCAGCAGTTCTTCCGGGAGGGAGACAGATACGCAGTATTTT. This chain links TRBV28 with TRBJ2-3, with TRBD2 identical over 8 bases. CDR3 length equals 15 residues. V lost 4 bases, J lost 3 bases, and 6 bases stayed unmatched. Germline lookup yields CDR1 MDHEN and CDR2 SYDVKM.

In its sample, this clonotype was seen many times. The J gene is TRBJ1-1, the V gene TRBV29-1; no definite D call. Germline CDR1 reads SQVTM; CDR2 reads ANQGSEA. The CDR3 loop spans 12 amino acids. Trimming left V 3 bases short and J 4 bases short, with 9 bases between. The CDR3 DNA reads TGCAGCGTTGAGGGCCAGACCACTGAAGCTTTCTTT. Its translation: CSVEGQTTEAFF.

This clonotype was recorded many times. The rearrangement links TRBV6-1 to TRBJ2-5; D assignment may be TRBD1 or TRBD2 (5 bases each). This CDR3 has 15 amino acids. V lost 6 bases and J lost 2, with 16 bases in between. Looked up from germline, CDR1 is MNHNS and CDR2 is SASEGT. CDR3 sequence (DNA): TGTGCCAGCAGCTCCGGGGCGGAAAATCAAGAGACCCAGTACTTC. This codes for CASSSGAENQETQYF.

The chain is built from TRBV27 and TRBJ2-7, with 7 bases fitting TRBD2. The V segment lost 4 bases and the J segment 6 bases; nucleotides outside the gene matches: 3. The CDR3 extends over 12 amino acids. Germline-derived CDR1 and CDR2 are MNHEY and SMNVEV (reference sequence). CDR3 nucleotides: TGTGCCAGCAGTTGGGGGAGGGGCGAGCAGTACTTC. It yields the protein CASSWGRGEQYF.

This clonotype was seen ten or more times. The genes are TRBV9 and TRBJ2-2, with 9 bases lining up with TRBD2. J gave up 2 bases and V 6 bases, and 8 bases lay outside the gene matches. This CDR3 contains 16 residues. CDR1 and CDR2 (germline): SGDLS, YYNGEE. The DNA for the CDR3 is TGTGCCAGCACCCCAGGCGGGAGGGCCAACACCGGGGAGCTGTTTTTT. This codes for CASTPGGRANTGELFF. Filled out from reference TRBV9 and TRBJ2-2, the complete variable domain reads DSGVTQTPKHLITATGQRVTLRCSPRSGDLSVYWYQQSLDQGLQFLIQYYNGEERAKGNILERFSAQQFPDLHSELNLSSLELGDSALYFCASTPGGRANTGELFFGEGSRLTVL.

To note about this clonotype: A much larger clonotype is one base distant, so this may be a read error. The CDR3 reads CASSLVIGVGLPYNEQFF. The CDR3, as DNA: TGTGCCAGCAGCTTAGTGATTGGGGTTGGACTACCTTACAATGAGCAGTTCTTC. This rearrangement joins TRBV11-1 to TRBJ2-1, with D possibly matching TRBD2 (6 bases). Germline lookup yields CDR1 SGHAT and CDR2 FQDESV (reference sequence). With 1 base removed from V and 4 bases from J, the gap between germline ends came to 20 bases. CDR3 length: 18 residues. The variable domain in full, with the rest retrieved from reference TRBV11-1 and TRBJ2-1, is EAEVAQSPRYKITEKSQAVAFWCDPISGHATLYWYRQILGQGPELLVQFQDESVVDDSQLPKDRFSAERLKGVDSTLKIQPAELGDSAMYLCASSLVIGVGLPYNEQFFGPGTRLTVL.

This clonotype showed up many times. V usage is TRBV15 and J usage is TRBJ2-1; 7 bases are shared with TRBD2. The J segment lost 3 bases and the V segment lost 1 base, leaving 9 bases of the junction unmatched. CDR1 is LNHNV and CDR2 is YYDKDF in the germline V gene (reference sequence). This CDR3 has 17 amino acids. This chain's CDR3 is CATSRAGSGTLYNEQFF. The CDR3 bases are TGTGCCACCAGCAGAGCGGGAAGCGGGACTCTCTACAATGAGCAGTTCTTC.

This clonotype was seen only a few times. The gene calls are TRBV7-2 and TRBJ2-3; 11 bases fit TRBD2. The CDR3 spans 14 residues. Trimming at V came to 8 bases and at J to 4 bases, leaving 5 bases not matched to a gene. Germline V gene sequence: CDR1 SGHTA, CDR2 FQGNSA. CDR3 region: CASPGLAASDTQYF. The CDR3 region has the DNA TGTGCCAGCCCGGGACTAGCGGCGTCAGATACGCAGTATTTT.

CDR3 in DNA: TGCAGCGTTAGCCTGTCCCCGAACACCGGGGAGCTGTTTTTT. It yields the protein CSVSLSPNTGELFF. The chain carries TRBV29-1 and TRBJ2-2, with no clear D. The CDR3 consists of 14 residues. Between the trimmed V and J ends, which lost 5 bases and 0 bases, there was a span of 10 bases. Germline CDR1 and CDR2: SQVTM and ANQGSEA.

This clonotype came up many times. The V call is TRBV19, the J call TRBJ2-7; 7 bases fit TRBD1. V shed 5 bases, J shed 2 bases, and the junction held 9 bases outside the gene matches. Germline CDR1 is LNHDA and CDR2 is SQIVND (reference sequence). There are 15 residues in the CDR3. This chain's CDR3 is CASSALTGSTYEQYF. CDR3 DNA sequence: TGTGCCAGTAGTGCCTTGACAGGGTCCACCTACGAGCAGTACTTC.

This clonotype was seen at least ten times. The junction departs from germline at one end; a sequencing error may be responsible. The genes are TRBV27 and TRBJ2-7; D possibly corresponds to TRBD1 (5 bases). In germline, CDR1 is MNHEY, CDR2 SMNVEV (reference sequence). The CDR3 extends over 16 amino acids. CDR3 sequence (DNA): TGTGCCAGCAGTTTAAGAAGGACACCCTACGAGCAGTACGGCCTATTC. Residues: CASSLRRTPYEQYGLF.